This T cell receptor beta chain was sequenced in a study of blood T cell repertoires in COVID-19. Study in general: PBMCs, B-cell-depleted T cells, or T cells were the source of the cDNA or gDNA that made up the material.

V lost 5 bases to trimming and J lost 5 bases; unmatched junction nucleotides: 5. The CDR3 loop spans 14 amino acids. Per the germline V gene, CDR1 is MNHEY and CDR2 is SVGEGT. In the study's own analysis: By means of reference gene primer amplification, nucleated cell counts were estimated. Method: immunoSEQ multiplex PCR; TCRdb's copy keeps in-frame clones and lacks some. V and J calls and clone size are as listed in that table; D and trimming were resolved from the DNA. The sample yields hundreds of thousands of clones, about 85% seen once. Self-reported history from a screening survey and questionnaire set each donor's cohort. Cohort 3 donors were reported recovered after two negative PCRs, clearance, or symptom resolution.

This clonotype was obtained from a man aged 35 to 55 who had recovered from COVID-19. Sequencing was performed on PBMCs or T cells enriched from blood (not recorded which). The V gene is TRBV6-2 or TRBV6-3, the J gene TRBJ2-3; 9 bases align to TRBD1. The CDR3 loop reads CASSRDREVDTQYF. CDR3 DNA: TGTGCCAGCAGTCGGGACAGGGAGGTAGATACGCAGTATTTT.